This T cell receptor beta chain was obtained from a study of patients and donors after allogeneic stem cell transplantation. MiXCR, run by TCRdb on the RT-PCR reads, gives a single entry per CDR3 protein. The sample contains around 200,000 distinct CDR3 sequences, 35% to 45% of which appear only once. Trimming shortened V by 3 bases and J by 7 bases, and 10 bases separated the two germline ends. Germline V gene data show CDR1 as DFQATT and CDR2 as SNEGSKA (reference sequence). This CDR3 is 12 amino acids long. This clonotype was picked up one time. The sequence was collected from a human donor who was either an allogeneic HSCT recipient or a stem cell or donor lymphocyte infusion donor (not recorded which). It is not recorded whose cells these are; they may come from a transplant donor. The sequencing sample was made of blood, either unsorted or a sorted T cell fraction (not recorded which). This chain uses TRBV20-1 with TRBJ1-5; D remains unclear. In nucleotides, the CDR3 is TGCAGTGCTAGGGGCAGACGGCAGCCCCAGCATTTT. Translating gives CSARGRRQPQHF.